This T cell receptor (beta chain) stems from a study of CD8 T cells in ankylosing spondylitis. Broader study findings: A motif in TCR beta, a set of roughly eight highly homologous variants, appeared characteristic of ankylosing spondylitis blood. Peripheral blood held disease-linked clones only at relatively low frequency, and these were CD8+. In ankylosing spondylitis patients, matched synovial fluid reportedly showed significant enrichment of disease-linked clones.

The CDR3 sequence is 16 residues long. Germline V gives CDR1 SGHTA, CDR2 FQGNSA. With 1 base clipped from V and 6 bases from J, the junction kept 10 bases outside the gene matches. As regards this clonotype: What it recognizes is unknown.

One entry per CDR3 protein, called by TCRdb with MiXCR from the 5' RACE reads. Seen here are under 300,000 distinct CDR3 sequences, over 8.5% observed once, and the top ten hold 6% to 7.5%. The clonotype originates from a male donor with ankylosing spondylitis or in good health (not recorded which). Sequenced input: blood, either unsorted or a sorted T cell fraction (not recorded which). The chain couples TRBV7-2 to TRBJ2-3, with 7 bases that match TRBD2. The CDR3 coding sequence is TGTGCCAGCAGCTTAGTCGGCGGCGGGAGTAAGGATACGCAGTATTTT. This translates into CASSLVGGGSKDTQYF.